The entry below gives a single T cell receptor beta chain sequence along with its context. The antigen is undetermined. The germline CDR1 and CDR2 sequences are PRHDT and FYEKMQ (reference sequence). The CDR3 consists of 13 residues. These data belong to a study of cytomegalovirus exposure and HLA in healthy donors. Study-wide results and caveats: According to the study, some 160 TCR beta chains were cytomegalovirus-associated.

Assay: immunoSEQ multiplex PCR; the TCRdb copy retains only in-frame clones and omits some. This repertoire shows approximately 54,000 clones, approximately 90% found once; its top ten account for 7.5% to 9.5%. Input material: PBMCs. The receptor's source is a woman between 18 and 29 years old in good health and CMV-seropositive. The rearrangement joins TRBV13 to TRBJ1-2, with 10 bases lining up with TRBD1. This CDR3 reads CGTGTGAGYGYTF. CDR3 DNA sequence: TGTGGCACCGGGACAGGGGCGGGCTATGGCTACACCTTC.